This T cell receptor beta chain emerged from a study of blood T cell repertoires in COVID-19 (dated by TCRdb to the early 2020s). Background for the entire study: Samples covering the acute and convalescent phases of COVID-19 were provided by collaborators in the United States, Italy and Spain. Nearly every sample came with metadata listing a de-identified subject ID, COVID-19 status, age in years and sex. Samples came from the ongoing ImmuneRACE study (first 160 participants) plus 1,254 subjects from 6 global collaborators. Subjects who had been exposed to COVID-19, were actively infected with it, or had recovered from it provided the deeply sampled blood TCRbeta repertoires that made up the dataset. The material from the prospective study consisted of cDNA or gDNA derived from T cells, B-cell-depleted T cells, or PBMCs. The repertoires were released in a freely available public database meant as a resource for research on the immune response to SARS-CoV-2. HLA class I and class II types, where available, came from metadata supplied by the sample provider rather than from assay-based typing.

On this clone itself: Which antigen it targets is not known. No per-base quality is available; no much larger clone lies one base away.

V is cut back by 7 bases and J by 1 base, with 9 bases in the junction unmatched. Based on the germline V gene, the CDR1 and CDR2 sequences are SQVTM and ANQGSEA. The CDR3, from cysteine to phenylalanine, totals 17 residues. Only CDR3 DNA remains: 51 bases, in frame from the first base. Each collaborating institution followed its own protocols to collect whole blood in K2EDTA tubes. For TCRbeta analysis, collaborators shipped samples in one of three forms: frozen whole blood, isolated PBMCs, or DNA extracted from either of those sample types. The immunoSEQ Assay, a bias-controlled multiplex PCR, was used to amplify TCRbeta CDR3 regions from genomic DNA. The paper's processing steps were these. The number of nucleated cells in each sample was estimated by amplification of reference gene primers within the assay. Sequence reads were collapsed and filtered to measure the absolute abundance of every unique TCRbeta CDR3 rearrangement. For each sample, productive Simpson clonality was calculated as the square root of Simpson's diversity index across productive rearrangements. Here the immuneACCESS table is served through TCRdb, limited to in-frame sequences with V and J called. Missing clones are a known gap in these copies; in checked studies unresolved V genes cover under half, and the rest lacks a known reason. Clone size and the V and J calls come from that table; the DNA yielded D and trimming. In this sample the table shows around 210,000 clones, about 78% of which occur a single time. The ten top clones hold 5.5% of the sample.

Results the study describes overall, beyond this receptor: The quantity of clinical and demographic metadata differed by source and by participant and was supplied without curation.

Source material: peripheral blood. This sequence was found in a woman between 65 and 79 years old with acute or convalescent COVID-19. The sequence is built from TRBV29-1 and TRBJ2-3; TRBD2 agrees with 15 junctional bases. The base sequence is TGCAGCGCCGAGGGGACTAGCGGGAGGCTCCGCACAGATACGCAGTATTTT. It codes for CSAEGTSGRLRTDTQYF.